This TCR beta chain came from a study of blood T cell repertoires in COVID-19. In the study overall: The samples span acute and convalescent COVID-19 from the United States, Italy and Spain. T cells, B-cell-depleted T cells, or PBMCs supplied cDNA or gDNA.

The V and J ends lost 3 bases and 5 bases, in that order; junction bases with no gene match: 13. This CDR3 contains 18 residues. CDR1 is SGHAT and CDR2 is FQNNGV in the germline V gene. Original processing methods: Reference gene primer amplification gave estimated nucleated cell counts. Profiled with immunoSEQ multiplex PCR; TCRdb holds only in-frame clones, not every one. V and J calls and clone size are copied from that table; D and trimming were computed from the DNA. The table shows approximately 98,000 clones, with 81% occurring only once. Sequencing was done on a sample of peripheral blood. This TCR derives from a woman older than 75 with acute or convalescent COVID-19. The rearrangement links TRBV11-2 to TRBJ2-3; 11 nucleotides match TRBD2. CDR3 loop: CASSFTPYSGGAGDTQYF. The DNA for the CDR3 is TGTGCCAGCAGCTTTACTCCGTATAGCGGGGGGGCGGGAGATACGCAGTATTTT.